Shown below are 23 T cell receptor beta chains from a single sample sequenced in a study of blood T cell repertoires in COVID-19. The assay was immunoSEQ multiplex PCR, and TCRdb's table has in-frame clones only and misses some. Of 200,000 to 300,000 clones in the sample, more than 70% were seen once. Sequenced sample: PBMCs or T cells enriched from blood (not recorded which). The receptors originated from a woman aged 45-65 years who had recovered from COVID-19.

The rearrangement uses TRBV5-4 and TRBJ2-1; 13 bases are a match to TRBD2. V trimming: 5 bases; J trimming: 1 base; junction bases outside the gene matches: 6. The CDR3 runs 17 residues. Germline CDR1 SGHNT, CDR2 YYREEE (reference sequence). The CDR3: CASRLAGGPISYNEQFF. The CDR3 nucleotides read TGTGCCAGCAGACTAGCGGGGGGGCCAATTTCCTACAATGAGCAGTTCTTC.

The chain uses TRBV6-5 and TRBJ1-5, with 9 positions matching TRBD1. Germline CDR1 reads MNHEY; CDR2 reads SVGAGI. J was trimmed by 4 bases and V by 6 bases; bases with no gene match: 7. CDR3 length equals 15 residues. CDR3 sequence: CASRNTGGGNQPQHF. CDR3 nucleotide sequence: TGTGCCAGCAGGAACACAGGGGGCGGAAATCAGCCCCAGCATTTT.

V usage is TRBV9 and J usage is TRBJ2-7; 14 nucleotides match TRBD2. V shed 2 bases, J shed 3 bases, and the junction held 1 base outside the gene matches. The CDR3 runs 15 residues. CDR1 and CDR2 from the germline V gene are SGDLS and YYNGEE. As DNA, the CDR3 is TGTGCCAGCAGCGTTGGACTAGCGGGAGGCTACGAGCAGTACTTC. Amino acid sequence: CASSVGLAGGYEQYF.

The chain carries TRBV6-5 and TRBJ1-3; weak D call: TRBD1 (5 bases). CDR1 MNHEY and CDR2 SVGAGI come from the germline V gene. V gave up 0 bases and J gave up 4 bases, with 10 bases separating them. This CDR3 is 15 amino acids long. The CDR3 DNA reads as TGTGCCAGCAGTTACTCGAAAACAGGAGGAAACACCATATATTTT. Its protein is CASSYSKTGGNTIYF.

This clone has a single count. Here the CDR3 reads CASSLLRFGANVLTF. The CDR3 DNA reads as TGTGCCAGCAGCTTACTCAGGTTTGGGGCCAACGTCCTGACTTTC. The rearrangement links TRBV7-2 to TRBJ2-6, with D unclear. CDR3 length: 15 amino acids. V lost 2 bases to trimming and J lost 3 bases, with 8 bases between them. Germline V gives CDR1 SGHTA, CDR2 FQGNSA.

This chain joins TRBV29-1 and TRBJ2-6; 8 nucleotides align to TRBD2. CDR1 and CDR2 (germline): SQVTM, ANQGSEA. The V gene end was trimmed by 7 bases and the J gene end by 1 base; junction bases not matched to a gene: 9. There are 16 residues in the CDR3. The CDR3 is CSAARGGRSGANVLTF. CDR3 sequence (DNA): TGCAGCGCGGCCCGGGGGGGCCGTTCTGGGGCCAACGTCCTGACTTTC.

The V call is TRBV6-5, the J call TRBJ2-3; D may be TRBD1 (6 bases). The CDR3 extends over 15 amino acids. Germline V gives CDR1 MNHEY, CDR2 SVGAGI. V shed 5 bases and J shed 2 bases, with 14 bases lying between them. The CDR3 sequence is CASSQQGRITDTQYF. In DNA form, the CDR3 reads TGTGCCAGCAGTCAACAGGGTCGTATCACAGATACGCAGTATTTT.

This clone was seen only once. This chain joins TRBV6-5 and TRBJ2-3, with D possibly matching TRBD2 (5 bases). Trimming stripped 8 bases from V and 0 bases from J, with 12 bases between. Germline V CDR1 and CDR2: MNHEY, SVGAGI. CDR3 length: 14 residues. DNA of the CDR3: TGTGCCAGCGCCCGGGATCCTAGCACAGATACGCAGTATTTT. It translates to CASARDPSTDTQYF.

This chain joins TRBV5-5 and TRBJ2-1; 9 bases are shared with TRBD2. V lost 3 bases and J lost 6; bases outside the gene matches: 7. Per the germline V gene, CDR1 is SGHKS and CDR2 is YYEKEE (reference sequence). The CDR3 loop spans 15 amino acids. CDR3 region: CASSSIAGDFNEQFF. The CDR3 nucleotides read TGTGCCAGCAGCTCGATAGCGGGAGACTTCAATGAGCAGTTCTTC.

The chain employs TRBV7-9 and TRBJ2-3; 11 bases are shared with TRBD2. CDR1 and CDR2 (germline): SEHNR, FQNEAQ (reference sequence). The CDR3 runs to 16 residues. J was trimmed by 1 base and V by 2 bases; bases with no gene match: 2. The chain's CDR3 is CASSLPGLAGTDTQYF. Here the CDR3 DNA reads TGTGCCAGCAGCTTACCGGGACTAGCGGGCACAGATACGCAGTATTTT.

V and J are TRBV5-1 and TRBJ1-2; 7 positions match TRBD1. This CDR3 region has 12 residues. Germline loops: CDR1 SGHRS, CDR2 YFSETQ. Germline trimming cut 4 bases from V and 6 bases from J; bases unmatched to any gene: 3. DNA for the CDR3: TGCGCCAGCAGCCGAGGGGGCAATGGCTACACCTTC. Translation: CASSRGGNGYTF.

The chain couples TRBV27 to TRBJ2-2; D perhaps matches TRBD1 (5 bases). Trimming stripped 2 bases from V and 3 bases from J, with 13 bases between. The CDR3 is 16 amino acids. Germline CDR1 reads MNHEY; CDR2 reads SMNVEV (reference sequence). CDR3 amino acids: CASSLGAAYHTGELFF. CDR3 bases: TGTGCCAGCAGTTTAGGGGCAGCTTACCACACCGGGGAGCTGTTTTTT.

The chain carries TRBV12-3 or TRBV12-4 and TRBJ2-5; D ambiguous. Trimming cost V 2 bases and J 7 bases, with 5 bases left between them. The CDR3 sequence is 11 residues long. The CDR3 sequence: CASSLSGTQYF. The CDR3, as DNA: TGTGCCAGCAGTTTATCCGGGACCCAGTACTTC.

This chain connects TRBV5-5 to TRBJ2-7; D is possibly TRBD2 (5 bases). Per germline, CDR1 SGHKS and CDR2 YYEKEE (reference sequence). The CDR3 is 15 amino acids. The V end was cut by 4 bases, the J end by 0 bases, with 14 bases between. Here the CDR3 reads CASSLGASISYEQYF. Written as DNA, the CDR3 is TGTGCCAGCAGCCTTGGTGCTAGCATCTCCTACGAGCAGTACTTC.

CDR3 sequence: CASSPDRVGETQYF. Written as DNA, the CDR3 is TGTGCCAGCAGCCCAGACAGGGTTGGGGAGACCCAGTACTTC. This rearrangement joins TRBV7-8 to TRBJ2-5; 7 bases align to TRBD1. CDR1 is SGHVS and CDR2 is FQNEAQ in the germline V gene. CDR3 size: 14 residues. V lost 5 bases, J lost 5 bases, and 8 bases stayed unmatched.

This chain links TRBV6-2 or TRBV6-3 with TRBJ2-3; the D is unclear. This CDR3 is 13 amino acids long. Between the trimmed V and J ends, which lost 5 bases and 0 bases, there was a span of 6 bases. Germline CDR1 MNHEY, CDR2 SVGEGT. CDR3 residues: CASSQTSTDTQYF. Here the CDR3 DNA reads TGTGCCAGCAGTCAGACTAGCACAGATACGCAGTATTTT.

V usage is TRBV4-1 and J usage is TRBJ1-5; maybe TRBD1 (5 bases). V dropped 3 bases and J dropped 3 bases, with 18 bases sitting between them. The CDR3 has 17 residues. Germline V lookup: CDR1 MGHRA, CDR2 YSYEKL. CDR3 residues: CASSQRSWGDDNQPQHF. The CDR3 DNA is TGCGCCAGCAGCCAGCGTTCGTGGGGGGATGACAATCAGCCCCAGCATTTT.

The genes are TRBV15 and TRBJ2-5; tentative D call: TRBD1 (6 bases). This CDR3 contains 15 residues. Trimming cost V 1 base and J 5 bases, with 14 bases left between them. The germline V gene has CDR1 LNHNV and CDR2 YYDKDF (reference sequence). The CDR3 is CATSRAQQGWETQYF. The CDR3 DNA reads TGTGCCACCAGCAGAGCCCAACAGGGTTGGGAGACCCAGTACTTC.

The chain carries TRBV7-9 and TRBJ2-1, with a possible D match to TRBD2 (6 bases). The CDR3 covers 14 residues. V was trimmed by 2 bases and J by 2 bases, leaving 7 bases between them. CDR1 SEHNR and CDR2 FQNEAQ come from the germline V gene (reference sequence). CDR3 loop: CASSLWGAYNEQFF. DNA of the CDR3: TGTGCCAGCAGCTTATGGGGGGCCTACAATGAGCAGTTCTTC. The complete variable domain, with remaining parts taken from reference TRBV7-9 and TRBJ2-1, reads DTGVSQNPRHKITKRGQNVTFRCDPISEHNRLYWYRQTLGQGPEFLTYFQNEAQLEKSRLLSDRFSAERPKGSFSTLEIQRTEQGDSAMYLCASSLWGAYNEQFFGPGTRLTVL.

The chain joins TRBV7-9 to TRBJ1-2; D possibly corresponds to TRBD1 (6 bases). The CDR3 totals 15 residues. V shed 5 bases and J shed 1 base, with 14 bases lying between them. Germline V gene sequence: CDR1 SEHNR, CDR2 FQNEAQ (reference sequence). CDR3 nucleotides: TGTGCCAGCAGCGCTCCGGGACAAGATAACTATGGCTACACCTTC. Translated, it gives CASSAPGQDNYGYTF.

This clone showed up many times. The chain carries TRBV3-1 (or the pseudogene TRBV3-2) and TRBJ2-3; D gene unclear. Trimming cost V 9 bases and J 5 bases, with 6 bases left between them. The CDR3 contains 10 residues. CDR1 is LGHDT, CDR2 YNNKEL, per germline (reference sequence). The CDR3 nucleotides read TGTGCCAGGCCGGGAGATACGCAGTATTTT. Amino acids: CARPGDTQYF.

The rearrangement joins TRBV9 to TRBJ2-1; 11 positions match TRBD2. The CDR3 runs 15 residues. V dropped 4 bases and J dropped 6; count of bases not matched to a gene: 6. CDR1 and CDR2 from the germline V gene are SGDLS and YYNGEE. DNA of the CDR3: TGTGCCAGCAGCCCCACTAGCGGGGGCCCCAATGAGCAGTTCTTC. Encoded protein: CASSPTSGGPNEQFF.

The chain links TRBV19 to TRBJ1-5, with a tentative D call TRBD1 (6 bases). Germline V gene data show CDR1 as LNHDA and CDR2 as SQIVND (reference sequence). The CDR3 sequence is 16 residues long. V lost 4 bases and J 0 bases, leaving 13 bases between the germline ends. CDR3 sequence: CASSSVGRGSNQPQHF. DNA of the CDR3: TGTGCCAGTAGTAGTGTAGGCAGGGGTAGCAATCAGCCCCAGCATTTT.